The 31 T cell receptor beta chains below all came from one sample that was sequenced in a study of cytomegalovirus exposure and HLA in healthy donors. The PCR was carried out with 60 Vbeta primers and 13 Jbeta primers. Libraries were prepared by immunoSEQ multiplex PCR; TCRdb keeps only in-frame clonotypes and omits some of them. The sample gives 100,000 to 150,000 clones, under 12% of which show up once; just over 4.5% is in the top ten. The sequenced sample consisted of PBMCs. The receptors derive from a woman younger than 35 in good health and CMV-seropositive.

CDR3 DNA: TGTGCCAGTAGTTCCCAAACAGGGATAGGCAATCAGCCCCAGCATTTT. It specifies CASSSQTGIGNQPQHF. The chain combines TRBV19 with TRBJ1-5, with TRBD1 as a possible D gene (6 bases). Per the germline V gene, CDR1 is LNHDA and CDR2 is SQIVND (reference sequence). V was clipped by 5 bases and J by 2 bases, with 16 bases between them. This CDR3 spans 16 amino acids.

This clone has more than one count but fewer than ten. The chain links TRBV4-1 to TRBJ2-7, with D perhaps TRBD2 (6 bases). The germline V and J ends were trimmed by 0 bases and 6 bases, with 12 bases remaining between them. There are 14 residues in the CDR3. From germline, CDR1 is MGHRA and CDR2 YSYEKL. The CDR3 DNA reads TGCGCCAGCAGCCAAGATCGCGGAGGGCCCGAGCAGTACTTC. It encodes CASSQDRGGPEQYF.

The gene calls are TRBV7-2 and TRBJ1-2; no reliable D call. The CDR3 length is 14 residues. V was shortened by 1 base and J by 4 bases, with 10 bases between the two germline ends. CDR1 SGHTA and CDR2 FQGNSA come from the germline V gene. CDR3 in DNA: TGTGCCAGCAGCTTAGATCCGGAGCCCTATGGCTACACCTTC. Its translation is CASSLDPEPYGYTF.

This rearrangement joins TRBV27 to TRBJ2-7; weak D call: TRBD1 (6 bases). V lost 3 bases to trimming and J lost 1 base, with 13 bases between them. The CDR3 spans 15 residues. The germline gives CDR1 MNHEY, CDR2 SMNVEV (reference sequence). For the CDR3, the DNA is TGTGCCAGCAGTTTGGCGCCAGGGGCTTCCTACGAGCAGTACTTC. It encodes CASSLAPGASYEQYF.

For this clone: At one of its ends the junction is not consistent with the germline gene, which may arise from a read error. CDR3 coding DNA: TGTGCCAGCAGTCAGGACAGGGGACCTTACAGTGAGCAGTTCTTC. Protein: CASSQDRGPYSEQFF. The chain combines TRBV27 with TRBJ2-1, with TRBD1 identical over 9 bases. This CDR3 has 15 amino acids. CDR1 and CDR2 (germline): MNHEY, SMNVEV (reference sequence).

The J gene is TRBJ2-2, the V gene TRBV19, with D hard to call. Germline values: CDR1 LNHDA, CDR2 SQIVND (reference sequence). The CDR3 totals 15 residues. The ends were cut back, 6 bases at V and 4 bases at J, with 15 bases in the middle. The CDR3 loop reads CASSQGARSTGELFF. The CDR3 coding sequence is TGTGCCAGTAGCCAAGGAGCTAGGAGCACCGGGGAGCTGTTTTTT.

The chain couples TRBV27 to TRBJ1-1; D is unresolved. The length of the CDR3 is 13 residues. V lost 3 bases to trimming and J lost 4 bases, with 9 bases between them. Germline V lookup: CDR1 MNHEY, CDR2 SMNVEV (reference sequence). CDR3 amino acids: CASSFQEGTEAFF. CDR3 DNA: TGTGCCAGCAGTTTTCAGGAAGGCACTGAAGCTTTCTTT.

The genes are TRBV29-1 and TRBJ2-1; D might be TRBD1 (5 bases). Looked up from germline, CDR1 is SQVTM and CDR2 is ANQGSEA. The CDR3 contains 14 residues. Trimming stripped 4 bases from V and 2 bases from J, with 12 bases between. The CDR3 here is CSVVPGNAYNEQFF. The DNA of the CDR3 is TGCAGCGTTGTTCCAGGGAACGCCTACAATGAGCAGTTCTTC.

This clone was seen more than once but under ten times. V is TRBV27 and J is TRBJ1-2; 8 bases align to TRBD1. Germline CDR1 reads MNHEY; CDR2 reads SMNVEV (reference sequence). V gave up 5 bases and J gave up 7 bases; unmatched junction bases: 3. This CDR3 is built from 12 residues. CDR3 nucleotide sequence: TGTGCCAGCAGTCCAGGGGGCGGTGGCTACACCTTC. It specifies CASSPGGGGYTF.

The genes are TRBV5-1 and TRBJ1-1, with 8 bases that match TRBD1. The V gene end was trimmed by 4 bases and the J gene end by 2 bases; junction bases not matched to a gene: 7. Looked up from germline, CDR1 is SGHRS and CDR2 is YFSETQ. This CDR3 spans 15 amino acids. The CDR3 reads CASSSSGQGNTEAFF. The DNA for the CDR3 is TGCGCCAGCAGCAGCTCAGGACAGGGAAACACTGAAGCTTTCTTT.

This clone has more than one count but fewer than ten. The chain has TRBV7-9 and TRBJ1-4; unclear D gene. This CDR3 spans 14 amino acids. Germline CDR1 is SEHNR and CDR2 is FQNEAQ (reference sequence). Trimming left V 7 bases short and J 8 bases short, with 17 bases between. CDR3 sequence reads: CASNSPPAEEKLFF. The CDR3 coding sequence is TGTGCCAGCAACTCCCCCCCGGCGGAGGAAAAACTGTTTTTT. The full variable domain, with the rest looked up from reference TRBV7-9 and TRBJ1-4, is DTGVSQNPRHKITKRGQNVTFRCDPISEHNRLYWYRQTLGQGPEFLTYFQNEAQLEKSRLLSDRFSAERPKGSFSTLEIQRTEQGDSAMYLCASNSPPAEEKLFFGSGTQLSVL.

The chain recombines TRBV6-6 with TRBJ2-3, with 7 bases identical to TRBD1. After removal of 6 bases from V and 6 bases from J, the junction contained 9 bases not matched to a gene. This CDR3 comprises 14 residues. CDR1 is MNHNY, CDR2 SVGAGI, per germline (reference sequence). The CDR3 DNA reads TGTGCCAGCAGCTGGACAGGAGGTCAGGATACGCAGTATTTT. Residues: CASSWTGGQDTQYF.

This clone was picked up a small number of times. CDR3 sequence (DNA): TGTGCTAGTGGCCCTTGGGTGGCAGTACAGCAAAACATTCAGTACTTC. Amino acid sequence: CASGPWVAVQQNIQYF. This chain joins TRBV12-5 and TRBJ2-4, with D uncertain. Trimming took 6 bases from V and 5 from J, leaving 20 bases between them. This CDR3 spans 16 amino acids. CDR1 and CDR2 (germline): LGHNT, FRNRAP.

This clone was found a few times. The chain combines TRBV6-1 with TRBJ2-7; 12 bases align to TRBD2. The CDR3 has 15 residues. V shed 6 bases and J 6 bases; nucleotides not matched to a gene: 9. Per germline, CDR1 MNHNS and CDR2 SASEGT. In nucleotides, the CDR3 is TGTGCCAGCAGAGACCCCGGGACTAGCGGGCTCGAGCAGTACTTC. Protein sequence: CASRDPGTSGLEQYF.

This clone has a handful of counts. This chain uses TRBV5-4 with TRBJ2-1; 7 bases are shared with TRBD1. The junction had 9 bases not matched to a gene; V was cut back by 7 bases and J by 5 bases. The CDR3 sequence is 14 residues long. CDR1 is SGHNT, CDR2 YYREEE, per germline (reference sequence). CDR3 DNA sequence: TGTGCCAGCTCTAAGACAGGGACGGACAATGAGCAGTTCTTC. This codes for CASSKTGTDNEQFF. Based on the CDR3 plus reference TRBV5-4 and TRBJ2-1, the full variable domain is ETGVTQSPTHLIKTRGQQVTLRCSSQSGHNTVSWYQQALGQGPQFIFQYYREEENGRGNFPPRFSGLQFPNYSSELNVNALELDDSALYLCASSKTGTDNEQFFGPGTRLTVL.

The chain uses TRBV5-1 and TRBJ2-7; a possible D gene is TRBD1 (6 bases). Germline V gene lookup returns CDR1 SGHRS and CDR2 YFSETQ. The CDR3 length is 14 residues. Trimming took 0 bases from V and 4 from J, leaving 11 bases between them. The CDR3 here is CASSLVRGRYEQYF. The CDR3 DNA reads as TGCGCCAGCAGCTTGGTCAGGGGTAGGTACGAGCAGTACTTC.

The V gene is TRBV5-4, the J gene TRBJ2-7, with D hard to call. Trimming removed 2 bases at V and 0 bases at J, with 3 bases between. Germline-derived CDR1 and CDR2 are SGHNT and YYREEE (reference sequence). The CDR3 consists of 12 residues. In nucleotides, the CDR3 is TGTGCCAGCAGCTTCCACTCCTACGAGCAGTACTTC. It encodes CASSFHSYEQYF.

The chain recombines TRBV27 with TRBJ1-1, with D maybe TRBD1 (5 bases). Germline CDR1 reads MNHEY; CDR2 reads SMNVEV (reference sequence). The V gene lost 0 bases and the J gene lost 2 bases, with 10 bases spanning the gap. The CDR3 covers 15 residues. CDR3 DNA sequence: TGTGCCAGCAGTTTATCGGGGCAATCAAACACTGAAGCTTTCTTT. Its protein product is CASSLSGQSNTEAFF.

This clone has just a few counts. Sequence at one end of the junction differs from germline and may be a read error. The chain recombines TRBV7-9 with TRBJ1-2; no clear D gene. Germline V gives CDR1 SEHNR, CDR2 FQNEAQ (reference sequence). CDR3 length equals 14 residues. The CDR3 is CASRLAKYPVGYTF. The CDR3 DNA is TGTGCCAGCAGATTAGCTAAATATCCGGTTGGCTACACCTTC.

This clone has more than one count but fewer than ten. J is TRBJ2-1 and V is TRBV6-1, with D tentatively TRBD2 (5 bases). The V gene's germline CDR1 is MNHNS and CDR2 SASEGT. The CDR3 covers 14 residues. The germline V and J ends were trimmed by 6 bases and 6 bases, with 15 bases remaining between them. The CDR3 protein is CASSITRDPNEQFF. As DNA, the CDR3 is TGTGCCAGCAGCATTACCCGGGATCCCAATGAGCAGTTCTTC.

This clone was recorded a few times. The chain has TRBV5-6 and TRBJ2-2; D might be TRBD1 (6 bases). V shed 3 bases and J shed 6 bases, with 15 bases lying between them. The CDR3 covers 15 residues. Germline lookup yields CDR1 SGHDT and CDR2 YYEEEE. This chain's CDR3 is CASSSNRAFAGELFF. In DNA form, the CDR3 reads TGTGCCAGCAGCTCGAACAGGGCCTTTGCCGGGGAGCTGTTTTTT.

The chain uses TRBV30 and TRBJ1-2, with a possible D match to TRBD1 (6 bases). The germline V gene has CDR1 GTSNPN and CDR2 SVGIG (reference sequence). Trimming stripped 4 bases from V and 6 bases from J, with 12 bases between. The CDR3 is 12 residues long. The CDR3 region has the DNA TGTGCCTGGACCAGGGGAACCCATGGCTACACCTTC. Translating it yields CAWTRGTHGYTF.

The rearrangement joins TRBV9 to TRBJ1-1; D is undetermined. This CDR3 has 14 residues. In germline, CDR1 is SGDLS, CDR2 YYNGEE. Trimming took 2 bases from V and 1 from J, leaving 9 bases between them. In DNA form, the CDR3 reads TGTGCCAGCAGCGTGGGCAGTGCGAACACTGAAGCTTTCTTT. Translating it yields CASSVGSANTEAFF.

The genes are TRBV10-2 and TRBJ1-2; D might be TRBD1 (6 bases). Germline loops: CDR1 WSHSY, CDR2 SAAADI. Trimming left V 8 bases short and J 4 bases short, with 23 bases between. This CDR3 is built from 16 residues. CDR3: CASAKLTGFLFYGYTF. Written as DNA, the CDR3 is TGCGCCAGCGCGAAACTTACAGGGTTTTTGTTCTATGGCTACACCTTC.

The chain combines TRBV19 with TRBJ2-1, with D possibly TRBD2 on 5 matching bases. In germline, CDR1 is LNHDA, CDR2 SQIVND (reference sequence). V was pared by 6 bases and J by 6 bases, with 21 bases between. The CDR3 runs 16 residues. In DNA form, the CDR3 reads TGTGCCAGTAGCACACCCGGTAAAGGACTGACCAATGAGCAGTTCTTC. Translation: CASSTPGKGLTNEQFF.

The chain joins TRBV6-1 to TRBJ2-5; the D gene is possibly TRBD1 (6 bases). The CDR3 totals 14 residues. Germline CDR1 and CDR2: MNHNS and SASEGT. Trimming took 7 bases from V and 2 from J, leaving 14 bases between them. The CDR3 loop reads CASITMRGQETQYF. CDR3 nucleotides: TGTGCCAGCATTACAATGAGGGGGCAAGAGACCCAGTACTTC.

In its sample, this clone was seen a few times. The chain combines TRBV6-1 with TRBJ1-3; D call uncertain. The CDR3 length is 11 residues. CDR1 is MNHNS, CDR2 SASEGT, per germline. V was clipped by 3 bases and J by 11 bases, with 8 bases between them. CDR3 nucleotide sequence: TGTGCCAGCAGTGATCTGGGCTCCATATATTTT. It encodes CASSDLGSIYF.

In its sample, this clone was seen a few times. V gene TRBV4-1 combines with J gene TRBJ2-2; the match to TRBD2 covers 7 bases. There are 15 residues in the CDR3. J was trimmed by 5 bases and V by 2 bases; bases with no gene match: 5. Per the germline V gene, CDR1 is MGHRA and CDR2 is YSYEKL. DNA for the CDR3: TGCGCCAGCAGCCAATATGAGGGAGGGACCGGGGAGCTGTTTTTT. This encodes CASSQYEGGTGELFF.

This clone was seen a handful of times. The chain links TRBV7-9 to TRBJ1-4, with unresolved D. The V end lost 10 bases, the J end lost 0 bases, and 15 bases lay between the germline ends. Germline lookup yields CDR1 SEHNR and CDR2 FQNEAQ (reference sequence). This CDR3 is built from 15 residues. The CDR3 DNA sequence: TGTGCCACCTACCCCCAGGATGCAACTAATGAAAAACTGTTTTTT. Translation gives CATYPQDATNEKLFF. The full variable domain, rest sourced from reference TRBV7-9 and TRBJ1-4, is DTGVSQNPRHKITKRGQNVTFRCDPISEHNRLYWYRQTLGQGPEFLTYFQNEAQLEKSRLLSDRFSAERPKGSFSTLEIQRTEQGDSAMYLCATYPQDATNEKLFFGSGTQLSVL.

This clone was seen more than once but under ten times. The chain joins TRBV7-8 to TRBJ1-1, with D possibly TRBD1 on 6 matching bases. CDR3 length equals 15 residues. Germline values: CDR1 SGHVS, CDR2 FQNEAQ. Trimming removed 5 bases from V and 4 bases from J, with 17 bases in between. The CDR3 here is CASSAPGQGGTEAFF. The CDR3 DNA sequence: TGTGCCAGCAGCGCCCCGGGACAAGGGGGCACTGAAGCTTTCTTT.

Only a few counts were recorded for this clone. V and J are TRBV7-8 and TRBJ2-1, with D possibly TRBD2 on 7 matching bases. The CDR3 consists of 14 residues. V lost 6 bases, J lost 9 bases, and 18 bases lay in between. Looked up from germline, CDR1 is SGHVS and CDR2 is FQNEAQ. The CDR3 is CASSPLGGAGEQFF. The CDR3 coding sequence is TGTGCCAGCAGTCCCCTTGGGGGGGCGGGTGAGCAGTTCTTC.